This is a list of T cell receptor beta chains from one sample in a study of technical replicates of blood from several donors. TCRdb's copy holds only in-frame clones and misses some; the assay was immunoSEQ multiplex PCR. Counted here are about 15,000 clones, approximately 90% occurring once; the ten biggest clones make up around 12%. Sequenced sample: PBMCs. The receptors here all came from a human donor in good health. The CDR3 runs from the conserved cysteine through the conserved F or W. The order of the fields is clone size, V gene, D gene, J gene, CDR3 protein, CDR3 DNA. A D gene is named only where the DNA matches it firmly. For some rows the clone size is stated as once, few or many, or as a class when expanded; others skip it.

NA	TRBV5-8	TRBD1	TRBJ1-3	CATRTTGSRGNTIYF	TGTGCCACTAGGACGACAGGGTCAAGGGGAAACACCATATATTTT
NA	TRBV6-1	TRBD2	TRBJ2-5	CASSTSGEHWETQYF	TGTGCCAGCAGTACGAGCGGGGAACACTGGGAGACCCAGTACTTC
NA	TRBV18	TRBD2	TRBJ2-1	CASSPKLAGGWYNEQFF	TGTGCCAGCTCACCAAAACTAGCGGGAGGGTGGTACAATGAGCAGTTCTTC
NA	TRBV28	NA	TRBJ1-5	CASSLTAQNSNQPQHF	TGTGCCAGCAGCCTAACGGCACAGAATAGCAATCAGCCCCAGCATTTT
NA	TRBV2	TRBD1	TRBJ2-7	CASSGTGGYEQYF	TGTGCCAGCAGTGGGACAGGGGGCTACGAGCAGTACTTC
NA	TRBV28	NA	TRBJ2-7	CASSLPPAGAMAYEQYF	TGTGCCAGCAGTTTACCGCCGGCGGGGGCAATGGCCTACGAGCAGTACTTC
NA	TRBV19	NA	TRBJ2-2	CASRLQGSANTGELFF	TGTGCCAGTAGACTACAGGGTAGCGCGAACACCGGGGAGCTGTTTTTT
NA	TRBV19	TRBD2	TRBJ2-7	CASTLGSSGTYEQYF	TGTGCCAGTACCCTGGGTTCTAGCGGGACGTACGAGCAGTACTTC
NA	TRBV30	TRBD1	TRBJ1-4	CAWRVQGMEKLFF	TGTGCCTGGAGGGTACAGGGGATGGAAAAACTGTTTTTT
NA	TRBV7-8	NA	TRBJ2-1	CASSIDLSSYNEQFF	TGTGCCAGCAGCATAGACTTGAGCTCCTACAATGAGCAGTTCTTC
few	TRBV5-6	NA	TRBJ2-5	CASSLARTEKETQYF	TGTGCCAGCAGCTTGGCCCGGACAGAGAAAGAGACCCAGTACTTC
NA	TRBV28	NA	TRBJ1-2	CASSKRVLQGFRGYTF	TGTGCCAGCAGCAAAAGAGTCTTACAGGGATTTCGAGGCTACACCTTC
NA	TRBV25-1	NA	TRBJ2-3	CASSEAGSRDTQYF	TGTGCCAGCAGTGAGGCAGGGTCGAGAGATACGCAGTATTTT
NA	TRBV6-6	NA	TRBJ1-3	CASSYDTAGNTIYF	TGTGCCAGCAGTTACGACACGGCAGGAAACACCATATATTTT
NA	TRBV6-1	NA	TRBJ1-2	CASSVLVYGYTF	TGTGCCAGCAGTGTCCTTGTCTATGGCTACACCTTC
once	TRBV19	NA	TRBJ2-7	CASSIASASYEQYF	TGTGCCAGTAGTATAGCCAGCGCATCCTACGAGCAGTACTTC
NA	TRBV9	TRBD2	TRBJ2-1	CASSVSAGLGGDEQFF	TGTGCCAGCAGCGTATCGGCGGGACTAGGGGGTGATGAGCAGTTCTTC
NA	TRBV28	NA	TRBJ1-1	CASSPGSRETEAFF	TGTGCCAGCAGTCCGGGGTCTCGAGAAACTGAAGCTTTCTTT
few	TRBV18	NA	TRBJ1-5	CASSPDSTLGMAQHF	TGTGCCAGCTCACCCGACAGCACCCTTGGGATGGCCCAGCATTTT
NA	TRBV6-5	TRBD2	TRBJ2-1	CASRSLLAGGNEQFF	TGTGCCAGCAGGTCCTTACTAGCGGGAGGGAATGAGCAGTTCTTC
NA	TRBV28	TRBD1	TRBJ1-2	CASDRTGNYGYTF	TGTGCCAGCGACCGGACAGGGAACTATGGCTACACCTTC
NA	TRBV19	TRBD1	TRBJ2-5	CASSTDRGSQETQYF	TGTGCCAGTAGTACGGACAGGGGTTCTCAAGAGACCCAGTACTTC
NA	TRBV18	TRBD1	TRBJ1-5	CASSSNPPGQGFGGSNQPQHF	TGTGCCAGCTCATCGAATCCCCCCGGACAGGGGTTCGGGGGGAGCAATCAGCCCCAGCATTTT
NA	TRBV5-1	NA	TRBJ1-2	CASRRDLLEYGYTF	TGCGCCAGCAGGCGGGACCTTCTGGAGTATGGCTACACCTTC
once	TRBV2	NA	TRBJ1-5	CASSGVRDDSNQPQHF	TGTGCCAGCAGTGGAGTCCGGGATGATAGCAATCAGCCCCAGCATTTT
NA	TRBV2	NA	TRBJ1-1	CASNREYRDTEAFF	TGTGCCAGCAATCGGGAGTATAGGGACACTGAAGCTTTCTTT
NA	TRBV18	NA	TRBJ2-7	CASSPGQTKRYEQYF	TGTGCCAGCTCACCAGGACAGACTAAAAGATACGAGCAGTACTTC
few	TRBV19	NA	TRBJ1-5	CAGSTGMNQPQHF	TGTGCCGGGAGTACAGGGATGAATCAGCCCCAGCATTTT